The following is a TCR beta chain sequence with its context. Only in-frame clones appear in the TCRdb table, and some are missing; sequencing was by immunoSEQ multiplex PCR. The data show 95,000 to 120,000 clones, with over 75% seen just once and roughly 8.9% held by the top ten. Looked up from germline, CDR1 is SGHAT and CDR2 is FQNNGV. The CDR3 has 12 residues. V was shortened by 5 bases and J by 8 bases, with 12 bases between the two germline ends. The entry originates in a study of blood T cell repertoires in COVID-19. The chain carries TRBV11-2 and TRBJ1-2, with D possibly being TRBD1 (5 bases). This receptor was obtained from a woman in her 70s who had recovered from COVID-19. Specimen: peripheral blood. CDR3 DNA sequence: TGTGCCAGCAGCCCATCCGGGGGGGGCTACACCTTC. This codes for CASSPSGGGYTF.